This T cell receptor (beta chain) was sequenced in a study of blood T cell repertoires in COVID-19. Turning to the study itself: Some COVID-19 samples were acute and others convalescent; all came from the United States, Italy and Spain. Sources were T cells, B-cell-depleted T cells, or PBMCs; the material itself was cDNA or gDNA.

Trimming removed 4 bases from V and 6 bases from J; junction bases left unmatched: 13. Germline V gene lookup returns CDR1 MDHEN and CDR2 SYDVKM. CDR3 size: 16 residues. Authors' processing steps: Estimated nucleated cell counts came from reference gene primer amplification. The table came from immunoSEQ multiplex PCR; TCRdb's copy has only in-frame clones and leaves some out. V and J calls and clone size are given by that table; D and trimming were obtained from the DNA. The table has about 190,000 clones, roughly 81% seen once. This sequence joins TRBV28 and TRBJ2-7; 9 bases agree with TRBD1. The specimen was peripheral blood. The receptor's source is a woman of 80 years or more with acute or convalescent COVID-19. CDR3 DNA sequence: TGTGCCAGCAGTTCTCATTACAGGGGGCGGATATCCGAGCAGTACTTC. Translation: CASSSHYRGRISEQYF.